A selection of T cell receptor beta chains follows, all from one sample in a study of shared clonotypes between healthy human individuals. Sequencing used immunoSEQ multiplex PCR; TCRdb keeps in-frame clones, though not all of them. The sample shows about 2.1 million clones, roughly 93% of them seen only once. Source material: naive CD8+ T cells from PBMCs. The receptors derive from a man aged 18 to 29 in good health. Some clones in this sample may be carry-over from other donors' samples. The CDR3 runs from the conserved cysteine through the conserved F or W. A D gene is named only where the DNA matches it firmly. Only part of the rows carry a size: once, few, many, or a class if the clone is expanded.

D gene: TRBD2
J gene: TRBJ2-7
V gene: TRBV7-9
clone size: NA
CDR3 protein: CASSSGGLAGYEQYF
CDR3 DNA: TGTGCCAGCAGCTCCGGGGGGCTAGCGGGCTACGAGCAGTACTTC

D gene: NA
J gene: TRBJ2-7
V gene: TRBV30
clone size: NA
CDR3 protein: CAWSVAVPYEQYF
CDR3 DNA: TGTGCCTGGAGTGTTGCCGTCCCCTACGAGCAGTACTTC

D gene: TRBD2
J gene: TRBJ2-3
V gene: TRBV27
clone size: NA
CDR3 protein: CASSLLGTSRPSTDTQYF
CDR3 DNA: TGTGCCAGCAGTTTGCTCGGGACTAGCCGCCCTAGCACAGATACGCAGTATTTT

D gene: TRBD1
J gene: TRBJ1-6
V gene: TRBV28
clone size: NA
CDR3 protein: CASLGDREYSPLHF
CDR3 DNA: TGTGCCAGCCTGGGGGACAGGGAATATTCACCCCTCCACTTT

D gene: NA
J gene: TRBJ1-1
V gene: TRBV14
clone size: NA
CDR3 protein: CASSLAPSMNTEAFF
CDR3 DNA: TGTGCCAGCAGCCTAGCCCCGTCGATGAACACTGAAGCTTTCTTT

D gene: NA
J gene: TRBJ2-2
V gene: TRBV11-2
clone size: once
CDR3 protein: CASSPPSWDFGTGELFF
CDR3 DNA: TGTGCCAGCAGCCCCCCATCCTGGGACTTCGGCACCGGGGAGCTGTTTTTT

D gene: NA
J gene: TRBJ1-5
V gene: TRBV5-1
clone size: NA
CDR3 protein: CASSLTPTGPNQPQHF
CDR3 DNA: TGCGCCAGCAGCTTAACCCCGACAGGCCCGAATCAGCCCCAGCATTTT

D gene: NA
J gene: TRBJ1-5
V gene: TRBV27
clone size: NA
CDR3 protein: CASSWVGSNQPQHF
CDR3 DNA: TGTGCCAGCAGTTGGGTAGGTAGCAATCAGCCCCAGCATTTT

D gene: TRBD1
J gene: TRBJ1-2
V gene: TRBV9
clone size: NA
CDR3 protein: CASRGTGFRGYTF
CDR3 DNA: TGTGCCAGCAGAGGGACAGGGTTCCGCGGCTACACCTTC

D gene: TRBD2
J gene: TRBJ2-1
V gene: TRBV10-3
clone size: NA
CDR3 protein: CAIKPGLAGDNEQFF
CDR3 DNA: TGTGCCATCAAACCGGGACTAGCGGGAGACAATGAGCAGTTCTTC

D gene: TRBD1
J gene: TRBJ2-7
V gene: TRBV5-1
clone size: NA
CDR3 protein: CASSYVVEGTENYEQYF
CDR3 DNA: TGCGCCAGCAGCTATGTAGTCGAAGGGACAGAGAATTACGAGCAGTACTTC

D gene: NA
J gene: TRBJ1-1
V gene: TRBV27
clone size: NA
CDR3 protein: CASSPGTLNTEAFF
CDR3 DNA: TGTGCCAGCAGTCCCGGGACACTGAACACTGAAGCTTTCTTT

D gene: TRBD2
J gene: TRBJ2-7
V gene: TRBV27
clone size: NA
CDR3 protein: CASSPGTGTRYGEQYF
CDR3 DNA: TGTGCCAGCAGTCCAGGGACCGGGACTAGATATGGCGAGCAGTACTTC

D gene: NA
J gene: TRBJ2-2
V gene: TRBV11-3
clone size: NA
CDR3 protein: CASSPTGPNTGELFF
CDR3 DNA: TGTGCCAGCAGCCCCACGGGGCCGAACACCGGGGAGCTGTTTTTT

D gene: NA
J gene: TRBJ2-1
V gene: TRBV12-2
clone size: once
CDR3 protein: CASRLAGGQARFEGEQFF
CDR3 DNA: TGTGCAAGTCGCTTAGCTGGGGGACAGGCCAGGTTTGAGGGTGAGCAGTTCTTC

D gene: NA
J gene: TRBJ2-5
V gene: TRBV6-5
clone size: NA
CDR3 protein: CASSYSSRQRPYF
CDR3 DNA: TGTGCCAGCAGTTACTCGAGCAGGCAGCGCCCGTACTTC

D gene: TRBD2
J gene: TRBJ2-7
V gene: TRBV7-8
clone size: NA
CDR3 protein: CASSPHGSGIQSFYEQYF
CDR3 DNA: TGTGCCAGCAGCCCGCATGGTAGCGGGATCCAGTCTTTCTACGAGCAGTACTTC

D gene: TRBD2
J gene: TRBJ2-7
V gene: TRBV27
clone size: NA
CDR3 protein: CASSLGRHSYEQYF
CDR3 DNA: TGTGCCAGCAGTCTCGGGAGGCACTCCTACGAGCAGTACTTC

D gene: NA
J gene: TRBJ2-1
V gene: TRBV9
clone size: NA
CDR3 protein: CASSPQQRVVHNEQFF
CDR3 DNA: TGTGCCAGCAGCCCGCAACAGCGGGTGGTCCACAATGAGCAGTTCTTC

D gene: NA
J gene: TRBJ1-5
V gene: TRBV4-1
clone size: NA
CDR3 protein: CASSQDVPRGRNQPQHF
CDR3 DNA: TGCGCCAGCAGCCAAGATGTGCCCCGGGGCCGGAATCAGCCCCAGCATTTT

D gene: NA
J gene: TRBJ2-7
V gene: TRBV6-1
clone size: NA
CDR3 protein: CASSEGWGHRYEQYF
CDR3 DNA: TGTGCCAGCAGTGAAGGCTGGGGGCATCGGTACGAGCAGTACTTC

D gene: NA
J gene: TRBJ2-7
V gene: TRBV27
clone size: NA
CDR3 protein: CASSLIQGHEQYF
CDR3 DNA: TGTGCCAGCAGTTTAATTCAGGGGCACGAGCAGTACTTC

D gene: TRBD2
J gene: TRBJ2-7
V gene: TRBV11-2
clone size: NA
CDR3 protein: CASSFSGTSGRGQYF
CDR3 DNA: TGTGCCAGCAGCTTCTCCGGGACTAGCGGGAGAGGGCAGTACTTC

D gene: TRBD2
J gene: TRBJ2-1
V gene: TRBV7-8
clone size: NA
CDR3 protein: CASSLAPGLAENNEQFF
CDR3 DNA: TGTGCCAGCAGCTTAGCCCCGGGACTAGCGGAGAACAATGAGCAGTTCTTC

D gene: NA
J gene: TRBJ1-1
V gene: TRBV9
clone size: NA
CDR3 protein: CASSFSGGGWNTEAFF
CDR3 DNA: TGTGCCAGCAGCTTTTCCGGTGGGGGGTGGAACACTGAAGCTTTCTTT

D gene: NA
J gene: TRBJ2-2
V gene: TRBV6-4
clone size: NA
CDR3 protein: CASSDSIPGELFF
CDR3 DNA: TGTGCCAGCAGTGACTCAATTCCCGGGGAGCTGTTTTTT

D gene: NA
J gene: TRBJ2-1
V gene: TRBV13
clone size: NA
CDR3 protein: CASSPPGGADLLSSYNEQFF
CDR3 DNA: TGTGCCAGCAGCCCACCCGGAGGAGCGGACCTACTCAGCTCCTACAATGAGCAGTTCTTC

D gene: TRBD1
J gene: TRBJ1-1
V gene: TRBV19
clone size: NA
CDR3 protein: CASSSRDSGNTEAFF
CDR3 DNA: TGTGCCAGTAGTTCGCGGGACAGCGGGAACACTGAAGCTTTCTTT

D gene: TRBD2
J gene: TRBJ2-1
V gene: TRBV6-5
clone size: NA
CDR3 protein: CASSQLAGLYNEQFF
CDR3 DNA: TGTGCCAGCAGCCAGCTAGCGGGACTCTACAATGAGCAGTTCTTC

D gene: TRBD1
J gene: TRBJ1-5
V gene: TRBV5-1
clone size: NA
CDR3 protein: CASSLGQGGQPQHF
CDR3 DNA: TGCGCCAGCAGCCTGGGACAGGGCGGTCAGCCCCAGCATTTT

D gene: TRBD2
J gene: TRBJ2-3
V gene: TRBV7-9
clone size: NA
CDR3 protein: CASSLPELAGSTDTQYF
CDR3 DNA: TGTGCCAGCAGCTTACCGGAATTAGCGGGGTCCACAGATACGCAGTATTTT

D gene: TRBD1
J gene: TRBJ1-2
V gene: TRBV27
clone size: NA
CDR3 protein: CASSSLLGQGANYGYTF
CDR3 DNA: TGTGCCAGCAGTTCTCTTCTCGGGCAGGGGGCCAACTATGGCTACACCTTC

D gene: NA
J gene: TRBJ1-2
V gene: TRBV7-8
clone size: NA
CDR3 protein: CASSLVGGPNYGYTF
CDR3 DNA: TGTGCCAGCAGCTTAGTCGGGGGCCCAAACTATGGCTACACCTTC

D gene: TRBD1
J gene: TRBJ2-7
V gene: TRBV27
clone size: NA
CDR3 protein: CASSNRGLFDEQYF
CDR3 DNA: TGTGCCAGCAGTAACAGGGGGCTGTTCGACGAGCAGTACTTC

D gene: TRBD2
J gene: TRBJ2-2
V gene: TRBV9
clone size: NA
CDR3 protein: CASSDRSGRALDTGELFF
CDR3 DNA: TGTGCCAGCAGCGACCGTAGCGGGAGGGCCTTAGACACCGGGGAGCTGTTTTTT

D gene: NA
J gene: TRBJ2-1
V gene: TRBV7-2
clone size: NA
CDR3 protein: CASSPGMSSYNEQFF
CDR3 DNA: TGTGCCAGCAGCCCAGGGATGAGCTCCTACAATGAGCAGTTCTTC

D gene: NA
J gene: TRBJ2-3
V gene: TRBV27
clone size: NA
CDR3 protein: CASSFGGNYITDTQYF
CDR3 DNA: TGTGCCAGCAGTTTTGGGGGGAATTATATCACAGATACGCAGTATTTT

D gene: NA
J gene: TRBJ2-5
V gene: TRBV19
clone size: NA
CDR3 protein: CASSPLDRQETQYF
CDR3 DNA: TGTGCCAGTAGCCCACTGGACAGACAAGAGACCCAGTACTTC

D gene: NA
J gene: TRBJ1-4
V gene: TRBV27
clone size: NA
CDR3 protein: CASSRRAGSEKLFF
CDR3 DNA: TGTGCCAGCAGTCGACGCGCGGGGTCCGAAAAACTGTTTTTT

D gene: TRBD2
J gene: TRBJ2-7
V gene: TRBV27
clone size: NA
CDR3 protein: CASIPGLAGREQYF
CDR3 DNA: TGTGCCAGCATCCCGGGACTAGCGGGCCGCGAGCAGTACTTC

D gene: TRBD1
J gene: TRBJ1-2
V gene: TRBV10-3
clone size: NA
CDR3 protein: CATYSDRDYGYTF
CDR3 DNA: TGTGCCACGTACTCGGACAGGGACTATGGCTACACCTTC

D gene: NA
J gene: TRBJ2-3
V gene: TRBV28
clone size: NA
CDR3 protein: CASSSPLMGPTDTQYF
CDR3 DNA: TGTGCCAGCAGTTCCCCCCTAATGGGGCCTACAGATACGCAGTATTTT